These 11 T cell receptor beta chains came from one sample sequenced in a study of Graves' ophthalmopathy and Graves' hyperthyroidism. RNA transcripts yielded amplified TCR beta CDR3 regions. First-round RT-PCR relied on HTBI primers, and a second-round multiplex PCR came next. One entry per CDR3 protein results from TCRdb running MiXCR on the multiplex PCR reads. The data show 560,000 or so distinct CDR3 sequences, 35% to 45% seen once. The source material was peripheral blood or thyroid tissue (not recorded which). These receptors all stem from an adult man with Graves' hyperthyroidism.

V gene TRBV25-1 combines with J gene TRBJ1-6, with 9 positions matching TRBD1. The CDR3 is made up of 14 amino acids. CDR1 is MGHDK, CDR2 SYGVNS, per germline. J gave up 7 bases and V 6 bases, and 4 bases lay outside the gene matches. CDR3 protein: CASRGQGGNSPLHF. CDR3 nucleotide sequence: TGTGCCAGCAGGGGACAGGGAGGGAATTCACCCCTCCACTTT.

The genes are TRBV10-3 and TRBJ1-6; TRBD1 matches at 7 bases. Germline-derived CDR1 and CDR2 are ENHRY and SYGVKD. CDR3 length equals 15 residues. V lost 6 bases and J lost 10; bases outside the gene matches: 12. The DNA of the CDR3 is TGTGCCATCAGCGGCGACAGGGTGTCGGGATCACCCCTCCACTTT. Translated: CAISGDRVSGSPLHF.

V and J are TRBV29-1 and TRBJ2-5; 13 bases agree with TRBD2. Germline V lookup: CDR1 SQVTM, CDR2 ANQGSEA. This CDR3 contains 14 residues. V shed 4 bases, J shed 3 bases, and the junction held 2 bases outside the gene matches. CDR3 sequence reads: CSVGTSGGEETQYF. The DNA for the CDR3 is TGCAGCGTTGGTACTAGCGGGGGGGAAGAGACCCAGTACTTC.

CDR3 sequence: CASSLGDRYMNTEAFF. The CDR3 nucleotides read TGTGCCAGCAGCTTAGGGGACAGGTATATGAACACTGAAGCTTTCTTT. The chain employs TRBV7-9 and TRBJ1-1; 8 nucleotides match TRBD1. The trim removed 1 base at V and 0 bases at J, leaving 4 bases unmatched. CDR1 SEHNR and CDR2 FQNEAQ come from the germline V gene (reference sequence). The CDR3 runs 16 residues. The entire variable domain, with the rest obtained from reference TRBV7-9 and TRBJ1-1, is as follows: DTGVSQNPRHKITKRGQNVTFRCDPISEHNRLYWYRQTLGQGPEFLTYFQNEAQLEKSRLLSDRFSAERPKGSFSTLEIQRTEQGDSAMYLCASSLGDRYMNTEAFFGQGTRLTVV.

This chain links TRBV30 with TRBJ1-2, with a tentative D call TRBD1 (6 bases). V was trimmed by 2 bases and J by 8 bases, leaving 12 bases between them. The CDR3 extends over 12 amino acids. CDR1 and CDR2 (germline): GTSNPN, SVGIG (reference sequence). The DNA for the CDR3 is TGTGCCTGGAGTCGGGACATCAGAGGCTACACCTTC. Its translation is CAWSRDIRGYTF.

This clonotype was picked up a small number of times. The chain carries TRBV5-8 and TRBJ2-7, with a possible D match to TRBD1 (6 bases). The DNA matches TRBJ2-1 better at its end, which makes the J call doubtful. This CDR3 contains 14 residues. The germline gives CDR1 SGHTS, CDR2 YDEGEE. Here the CDR3 DNA reads TGTGCCAGCAGCTCCACCGGGACATTTAGTGAGCAGTTCTTC. Amino acids: CASSSTGTFSEQFF.

This clonotype was counted many times. The V and J genes are TRBV7-3 and TRBJ2-5; 10 nucleotides match TRBD2. The CDR3 spans 15 residues. Germline CDR1 reads SGHTA; CDR2 reads FQGTGA. The ends lost 2 bases at V and 5 bases at J; junction bases unmatched: 5. CDR3 protein: CASSLEAGGLETQYF. Here the CDR3 DNA reads TGTGCCAGCAGCTTAGAAGCGGGGGGGCTGGAGACCCAGTACTTC.

This clonotype has a count of ten or more. The chain is built from TRBV12-3 or TRBV12-4 and TRBJ1-1; 7 bases are a match to TRBD1. V was clipped by 6 bases and J by 3 bases; unmatched bases: 4. The CDR3 sequence is 13 residues long. For the CDR3, the DNA is TGTGCCAGCAGCCTGACAGGGTACACTGAAGCTTTCTTT. It translates to CASSLTGYTEAFF.

With respect to this clonotype: A read error is possible here, since a much larger clone lies one base away. The chain recombines TRBV7-6 with TRBJ2-2, with 8 bases that match TRBD1. From germline, CDR1 is SGHVS and CDR2 FNYEAQ. The CDR3 has 15 residues. The CDR3 DNA follows: TGTGCCAGCAGCAAGGACAGGGCGAACACCGGGGAGCTGCTTTTT. It yields the protein CASSKDRANTGELLF.

In its sample, this clonotype was seen many times. The DNA of the CDR3 is TGTGCCAGCAATCAGTGGGTGGGTCAGCCCCAGCATTTT. It yields the protein CASNQWVGQPQHF. The chain couples TRBV6-2 or TRBV6-3 to TRBJ1-5; D is unclear. Germline CDR1 reads MNHEY; CDR2 reads SVGEGT. Trimming cost V 7 bases and J 6 bases, with 13 bases left between them. The CDR3 has 13 amino acids.

The chain combines TRBV7-2 with TRBJ2-7; TRBD1 or TRBD2 may be the D gene (6 bases each). The CDR3 extends over 15 amino acids. V was cut by 5 bases and J by 1 base, with 15 bases left in between. The germline CDR1 and CDR2 sequences are SGHTA and FQGNSA. The CDR3 sequence is CASSPRRGSSYEQYF. For the CDR3, the DNA is TGTGCCAGCAGCCCAAGGAGGGGGAGTTCCTACGAGCAGTACTTC.